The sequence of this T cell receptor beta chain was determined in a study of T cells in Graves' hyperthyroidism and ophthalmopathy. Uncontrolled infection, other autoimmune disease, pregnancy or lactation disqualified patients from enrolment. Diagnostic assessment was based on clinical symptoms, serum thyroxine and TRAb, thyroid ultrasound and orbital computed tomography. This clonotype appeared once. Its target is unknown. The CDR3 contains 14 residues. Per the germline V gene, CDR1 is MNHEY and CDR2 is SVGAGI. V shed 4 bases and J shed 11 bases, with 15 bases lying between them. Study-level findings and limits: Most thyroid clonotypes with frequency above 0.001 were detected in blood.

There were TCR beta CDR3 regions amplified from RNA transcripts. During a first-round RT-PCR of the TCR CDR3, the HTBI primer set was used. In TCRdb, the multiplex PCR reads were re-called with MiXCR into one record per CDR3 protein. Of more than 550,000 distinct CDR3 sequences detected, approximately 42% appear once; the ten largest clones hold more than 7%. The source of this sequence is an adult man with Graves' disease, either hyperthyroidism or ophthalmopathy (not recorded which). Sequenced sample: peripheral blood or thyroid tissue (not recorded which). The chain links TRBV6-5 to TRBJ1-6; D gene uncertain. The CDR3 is CASSSLRRSTPLHF. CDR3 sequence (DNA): TGTGCCAGCAGTTCCTTAAGACGGTCAACACCCCTCCACTTT.